The source of this T cell receptor (beta chain) is a study of T cell clusters in autoimmune cytopenias. Study-level results: TRB repertoire shifts in secondary cytopenia and chronic lymphocytic leukemia mostly reflected lymphoma, not autoimmunity. A dominant lymphoma-associated repertoire apparently masked the cluster-lack signature in secondary cytopenia versus chronic lymphocytic leukemia.

TRB amplification used around 270 ng of peripheral blood genomic DNA. TRB was amplified by touch-down multiplex PCR, primer pools A and B combined. No DNA is given; TCRdb re-called the multiplex PCR reads and lists each CDR3 protein once. The sample totals some 3,500 distinct CDR3 sequences; its top ten clones hold 16%. By frequency, this clonotype registers medium-sized. What it recognizes is unknown. The CDR3 contains 17 residues. Germline lookup yields CDR1 SGHDT and CDR2 YYEEEE. This sequence was found in a human donor with an autoimmune cytopenia or autoimmune hepatitis (not recorded which). The sequenced material came from peripheral blood. The gene calls are TRBV5-6 and TRBJ2-5; TCRdb selects TRBD2, and the lack of DNA leaves this call unchecked. CDR3 region: CASSLEGWRGAQETQYF.